This entry lists 29 T cell receptor beta chains sequenced from one sample in a study of OX40 agonist ivuxolimab in advanced cancers. The method was immunoSEQ multiplex PCR; TCRdb's version includes in-frame clones alone and lacks a portion of them. The sample lists 75,000 to 100,000 clones, around 85% occurring once. Sample: CD4+ or CD8+ T cells sorted from blood, taken in a trial of the OX40 agonist ivuxolimab. The source is an adult with an advanced solid tumor such as melanoma, head and neck, liver or kidney cancer.

The chain joins TRBV6-4 to TRBJ1-4, with 7 bases fitting TRBD1. CDR1 and CDR2 (germline): MRHNA, SNTAGT. V shed 3 bases, J shed 3 bases, and the junction held 4 bases outside the gene matches. This CDR3 has 15 amino acids. CDR3 bases: TGTGCCAGCAGTGAACAGGGGACAGCTAATGAAAAACTGTTTTTT. Protein product: CASSEQGTANEKLFF.

V usage is TRBV27 and J usage is TRBJ2-7; 11 positions match TRBD2. The germline V gene has CDR1 MNHEY and CDR2 SMNVEV (reference sequence). CDR3 length: 14 amino acids. Unmatched junction bases numbered 5, after V lost 1 base and J lost 9 bases. In nucleotides, the CDR3 is TGTGCCAGCAGTTTATATAGCGGGAGGGCCGTGCAGTACTTC. It is translated as CASSLYSGRAVQYF.

The chain combines TRBV9 with TRBJ1-1; no definite D call. V lost 7 bases and J 1 base, leaving 5 bases between the germline ends. The CDR3 length is 11 residues. Germline V CDR1 and CDR2: SGDLS, YYNGEE. Here the CDR3 DNA reads TGTGCCAGCGGGTCGAACACTGAAGCTTTCTTT. Protein sequence: CASGSNTEAFF.

This clone was detected once. This chain connects TRBV4-1 to TRBJ2-2; D is ambiguous. The CDR3 length is 16 residues. V was shortened by 4 bases and J by 1 base, with 13 bases between the two germline ends. Germline lookup yields CDR1 MGHRA and CDR2 YSYEKL. The CDR3 reads CASSPPWAQNTGELFF. The CDR3, as DNA: TGCGCCAGCAGCCCCCCATGGGCCCAGAACACCGGGGAGCTGTTTTTT.

This rearrangement joins TRBV5-5 to TRBJ1-3; perhaps TRBD1 as D (5 bases). Trimming stripped 5 bases from V and 2 bases from J, with 11 bases between. The CDR3 has 14 residues. Germline-derived CDR1 and CDR2 are SGHKS and YYEKEE (reference sequence). In nucleotides, the CDR3 is TGTGCCAGCAGGGGGGATAAAACTGGAAACACCATATATTTT. Translating it yields CASRGDKTGNTIYF.

On this clone itself: A read error may account for a junction end that differs from germline. The genes are TRBV5-1 and TRBJ2-1; 7 bases align to TRBD1. The length of the CDR3 is 15 residues. Looked up from germline, CDR1 is SGHRS and CDR2 is YFSETQ. The CDR3 coding sequence is TGCGCCACCAGCCGCGCCTCGACAGGGTACAATGAGCAGTTCTTC. Protein: CATSRASTGYNEQFF.

The chain combines TRBV5-5 with TRBJ1-1; D call uncertain. CDR3 length: 14 residues. The germline V gene encodes CDR1 SGHKS and CDR2 YYEKEE (reference sequence). V lost 0 bases and J 0 bases, leaving 6 bases between the germline ends. The CDR3 coding sequence is TGTGCCAGCAGCTTGGTCGCCGTGAACACTGAAGCTTTCTTT. Amino acid sequence: CASSLVAVNTEAFF.

This sequence joins TRBV7-2 and TRBJ1-2; no firm D call. Germline V gene data show CDR1 as SGHTA and CDR2 as FQGNSA. The CDR3 extends over 14 amino acids. V shed 3 bases and J shed 2 bases, with 10 bases lying between them. The CDR3 spells CASSFGGSNYGYTF. In DNA form, the CDR3 reads TGTGCCAGCAGCTTTGGAGGGTCGAACTATGGCTACACCTTC. Full variable domain (rest looked up from reference TRBV7-2 and TRBJ1-2): GAGVSQSPSNKVTEKGKDVELRCDPISGHTALYWYRQSLGQGLEFLIYFQGNSAPDKSGLPSDRFSAERTGGSVSTLTIQRTQQEDSAVYLCASSFGGSNYGYTFGSGTRLTVV.

The rearrangement links TRBV2 to TRBJ2-5; D might be TRBD1 (6 bases). Trimming cost V 3 bases and J 2 bases, with 10 bases left between them. The germline CDR1 and CDR2 sequences are SNHLY and FYNNEI. This CDR3 has 14 residues. The CDR3, as DNA: TGTGCCAGCAGTGACGGACAGTCGCAAGAGACCCAGTACTTC. Protein sequence: CASSDGQSQETQYF. Together with reference TRBV2 and TRBJ2-5, the CDR3 gives the full variable domain: EPEVTQTPSHQVTQMGQEVILRCVPISNHLYFYWYRQILGQKVEFLVSFYNNEISEKSEIFDDQFSVERPDGSNFTLKIRSTKLEDSAMYFCASSDGQSQETQYFGPGTRLLVL.

This chain connects TRBV19 to TRBJ2-7; tentatively, D is TRBD1 (6 bases). Trimming removed 6 bases at V and 2 bases at J, with 17 bases between. CDR1 is LNHDA and CDR2 is SQIVND in the germline V gene (reference sequence). The CDR3 has 15 amino acids. DNA of the CDR3: TGTGCCAGTAGCAATGCCGGGACAAAGACCTACGAGCAGTACTTC. This sequence encodes CASSNAGTKTYEQYF.

The CDR3 region has the DNA TGCGCCAGCAGCTCGGACAGGGGGCGTGTGAATGAGCAGTTCTTC. This translates into CASSSDRGRVNEQFF. This sequence joins TRBV5-1 and TRBJ2-1, with 11 bases aligning to TRBD1. This CDR3 has 15 amino acids. From germline, CDR1 is SGHRS and CDR2 YFSETQ. Losses at the gene ends were 3 bases for V and 7 bases for J; bases not matched to a gene: 6.

The chain recombines TRBV11-2 with TRBJ2-1, with 9 positions matching TRBD2. The germline V gene encodes CDR1 SGHAT and CDR2 FQNNGV. V shed 4 bases, J shed 3 bases, and the junction held 4 bases outside the gene matches. This CDR3 spans 15 amino acids. The DNA for the CDR3 is TGTGCCAGCAGCTGGAGCGGGGGGTACTACAATGAGCAGTTCTTC. It yields the protein CASSWSGGYYNEQFF.

J is TRBJ1-5 and V is TRBV19; 8 nucleotides line up with TRBD1. This CDR3 comprises 16 residues. Trimming cost V 7 bases and J 0 bases; bases outside gene matches: 8. The germline V gene encodes CDR1 LNHDA and CDR2 SQIVND (reference sequence). The CDR3 DNA reads as TGTGCCAGTATGGACAGGGACCCGTATAGCAATCAGCCCCAGCATTTT. This encodes CASMDRDPYSNQPQHF.

The chain is built from TRBV15 and TRBJ1-2; possibly TRBD1 for D (5 bases). The V gene's germline CDR1 is LNHNV and CDR2 YYDKDF (reference sequence). The V end lost 5 bases, the J end lost 8 bases, and 18 bases lay between the germline ends. This CDR3 has 14 amino acids. Here the CDR3 DNA reads TGTGCCACCAGCCCTGGGCAGGGTGTCGTCGGCTACACCTTC. It is translated as CATSPGQGVVGYTF.

This clone qualifies as medium-sized. V usage is TRBV2 and J usage is TRBJ2-4; 7 nucleotides line up with TRBD2. Losses at the gene ends were 8 bases for V and 3 bases for J; bases not matched to a gene: 7. Germline CDR1 and CDR2: SNHLY and FYNNEI. This CDR3 contains 14 residues. CDR3 amino acids: CASLEGLNKNIQYF. CDR3 nucleotides: TGTGCCAGCCTCGAGGGACTAAACAAAAACATTCAGTACTTC.

The chain employs TRBV18 and TRBJ1-1; tentatively, D is TRBD1 (5 bases). CDR1 and CDR2 from the germline V gene are KGHSH and LQKENI. The V end lost 2 bases, the J end lost 5 bases, and 12 bases lay between the germline ends. This CDR3 has 14 residues. DNA of the CDR3: TGTGCCAGCTCACCATACGGGGGGAGGACTGAAGCTTTCTTT. Translation gives CASSPYGGRTEAFF.

The chain employs TRBV18 and TRBJ1-2; 8 bases fit TRBD1. Losses at the gene ends were 2 bases for V and 8 bases for J; bases not matched to a gene: 16. Germline-derived CDR1 and CDR2 are KGHSH and LQKENI. CDR3 length: 17 amino acids. Here the CDR3 DNA reads TGTGCCAGCTCACCATTCCCGTTGGGGCAGGGGGCAGAAGGCTACACCTTC. It yields the protein CASSPFPLGQGAEGYTF. Using reference TRBV18 and TRBJ1-2 for the parts outside the CDR3, the full variable domain is NAGVMQNPRHLVRRRGQEARLRCSPMKGHSHVYWYRQLPEEGLKFMVYLQKENIIDESGMPKERFSAEFPKEGPSILRIQQVVRGDSAAYFCASSPFPLGQGAEGYTFGSGTRLTVV.

The DNA of the CDR3 is TGCGCCAGCAGCTTGGGAGGCAGGGATAACGAGCAGTACTTC. Protein sequence: CASSLGGRDNEQYF. The V call is TRBV5-1, the J call TRBJ2-7; tentative D call: TRBD1 (5 bases). Looked up from germline, CDR1 is SGHRS and CDR2 is YFSETQ. V lost 0 bases, J lost 5 bases, and 12 bases lay in between. The CDR3 is 14 residues long.

The chain employs TRBV19 and TRBJ1-1, with TRBD1 as a possible D gene (5 bases). Deletions cut 9 bases from V and 4 bases from J, with 18 bases between. In germline, CDR1 is LNHDA, CDR2 SQIVND (reference sequence). The CDR3 length is 14 residues. The CDR3 spells CASRDWLRGTEAFF. The CDR3, as DNA: TGTGCCAGCAGGGACTGGCTGAGGGGCACTGAAGCTTTCTTT.

The rearrangement uses TRBV21-1 and TRBJ1-1. TRBV21-1 counts as a pseudogene. The CDR3 has 18 residues. The CDR3 loop is CASSLRGQGGPTNTEAFF. The CDR3, as DNA: TGTGCCAGCAGCCTACGGGGCCAAGGGGGGCCTACAAACACTGAAGCTTTCTTT.

This chain's CDR3 is CASSKGGLAGPKNIQYF. The CDR3, as DNA: TGTGCCAGCAGCAAAGGGGGACTAGCGGGCCCCAAAAACATTCAGTACTTC. The chain couples TRBV7-2 to TRBJ2-4; 12 bases agree with TRBD2. From germline, CDR1 is SGHTA and CDR2 FQGNSA. J was trimmed by 2 bases and V by 5 bases; bases with no gene match: 7. CDR3 length equals 17 residues.

This clone was picked up a small number of times. One junction end disagrees with the germline gene, perhaps due to a read error. V usage is TRBV7-2 and J usage is TRBJ2-3; no reliable D call. The CDR3 extends over 11 amino acids. From germline, CDR1 is SGHTA and CDR2 FQGNSA. Written as DNA, the CDR3 is TGTGCCAGCAGCGTAGCAGATACGCAGTATTTT. Amino acids: CASSVADTQYF.

The chain employs TRBV6-5 and TRBJ1-1; tentative D call: TRBD1 (5 bases). V dropped 0 bases and J dropped 2 bases, with 10 bases sitting between them. The CDR3 covers 15 residues. Germline lookup yields CDR1 MNHEY and CDR2 SVGAGI. Written as DNA, the CDR3 is TGTGCCAGCAGTTACTCACCCAGGGCCAACACTGAAGCTTTCTTT. It is translated as CASSYSPRANTEAFF.

This chain links TRBV5-5 with TRBJ1-5, with 9 nucleotides matching TRBD1. The CDR3 covers 15 residues. From germline, CDR1 is SGHKS and CDR2 YYEKEE (reference sequence). V was clipped by 2 bases and J by 4 bases; unmatched bases: 4. The CDR3 DNA reads as TGTGCCAGCAGCTTTGGGACAGGGATTAATCAGCCCCAGCATTTT. Translation gives CASSFGTGINQPQHF.

This sequence joins TRBV11-1 and TRBJ2-2; D gene ambiguous. Germline V lookup: CDR1 SGHAT, CDR2 FQDESV (reference sequence). V dropped 5 bases and J dropped 5 bases, with 12 bases sitting between them. This CDR3 region has 14 residues. This chain's CDR3 is CASSLDKRTGELFF. As DNA, the CDR3 is TGTGCCAGCAGCCTAGATAAACGGACCGGGGAGCTGTTTTTT.

This chain links TRBV30 with TRBJ2-1; either TRBD1 or TRBD2 may supply D (6 bases each). The CDR3 runs to 12 residues. V gave up 2 bases and J gave up 10 bases, with 12 bases separating them. The germline gives CDR1 GTSNPN, CDR2 SVGIG (reference sequence). The CDR3: CAWSRRGEEQFF. The CDR3 region has the DNA TGTGCCTGGAGTCGGAGGGGGGAGGAGCAGTTCTTC.

The chain couples TRBV6-6 to TRBJ1-6; D is uncertain. V was shortened by 5 bases and J by 13 bases, with 18 bases between the two germline ends. CDR3 length: 14 amino acids. The V gene's germline CDR1 is MNHNY and CDR2 SVGAGI (reference sequence). DNA for the CDR3: TGTGCCAGCAGTCCTTCCGGCCGGCGCGGGCCCCTCCACTTT. Translation gives CASSPSGRRGPLHF.

The chain combines TRBV4-1 with TRBJ2-6; no clear D gene. Germline CDR1 and CDR2: MGHRA and YSYEKL. V was trimmed by 0 bases and J by 2 bases, leaving 8 bases between them. The CDR3 is 16 residues long. The CDR3: CASSQDRWAGANVLTF. Written as DNA, the CDR3 is TGCGCCAGCAGCCAAGATCGATGGGCTGGGGCCAACGTCCTGACTTTC.

This sequence joins TRBV6-5 and TRBJ2-2, with 13 positions matching TRBD2. The CDR3 loop spans 15 amino acids. In germline, CDR1 is MNHEY, CDR2 SVGAGI. With V trimmed by 4 bases and J by 10 bases, 6 bases remained unmatched. The CDR3 nucleotides are TGTGCCAGCAGTTCACGGACTAGCGGGAGAGTGGAGCTGTTTTTT. It codes for CASSSRTSGRVELFF.